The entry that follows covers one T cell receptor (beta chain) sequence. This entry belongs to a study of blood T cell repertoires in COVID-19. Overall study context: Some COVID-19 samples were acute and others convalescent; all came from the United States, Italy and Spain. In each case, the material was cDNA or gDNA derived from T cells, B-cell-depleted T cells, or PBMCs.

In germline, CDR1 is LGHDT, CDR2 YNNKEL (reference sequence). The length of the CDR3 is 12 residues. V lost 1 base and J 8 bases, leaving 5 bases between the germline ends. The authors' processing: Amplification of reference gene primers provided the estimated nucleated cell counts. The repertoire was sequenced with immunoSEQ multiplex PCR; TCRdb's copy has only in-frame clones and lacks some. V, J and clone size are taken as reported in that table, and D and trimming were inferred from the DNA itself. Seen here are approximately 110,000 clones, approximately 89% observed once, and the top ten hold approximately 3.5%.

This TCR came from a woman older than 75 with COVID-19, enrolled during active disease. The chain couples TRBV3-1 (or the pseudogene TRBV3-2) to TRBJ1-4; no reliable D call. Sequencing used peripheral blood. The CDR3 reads CASSQGTEKLFF. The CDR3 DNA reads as TGTGCCAGCAGCCAAGGTACAGAAAAACTGTTTTTT.